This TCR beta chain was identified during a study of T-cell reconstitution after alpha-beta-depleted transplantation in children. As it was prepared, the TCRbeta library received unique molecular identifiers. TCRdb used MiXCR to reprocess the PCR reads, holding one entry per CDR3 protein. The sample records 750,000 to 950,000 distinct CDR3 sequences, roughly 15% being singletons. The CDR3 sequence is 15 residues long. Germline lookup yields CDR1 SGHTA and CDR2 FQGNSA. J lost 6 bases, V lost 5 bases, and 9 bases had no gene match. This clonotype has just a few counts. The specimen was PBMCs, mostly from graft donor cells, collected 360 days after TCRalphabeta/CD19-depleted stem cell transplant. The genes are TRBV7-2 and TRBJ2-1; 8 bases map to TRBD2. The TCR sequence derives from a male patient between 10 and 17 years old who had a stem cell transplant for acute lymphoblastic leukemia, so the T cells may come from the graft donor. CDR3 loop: CASSPSGGGSNEQFF. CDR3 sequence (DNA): TGTGCCAGCAGCCCAAGCGGGGGTGGGAGCAATGAGCAGTTCTTC.